This TCR beta chain was sequenced in a study of T cells in Graves' hyperthyroidism and ophthalmopathy (dated by TCRdb to between 2019 and 2020). Some background on the complete study: Peripheral blood was collected at initial diagnosis, before any treatment. The paper describes TCR Vbeta CDR3 sequencing of 130 to 150 peripheral blood samples, made up of fewer than 50 ophthalmopathy patients, over 70 hyperthyroidism patients and about 17 progressor patients. The roughly 91 discovery patients were randomly divided into training and test sets at a 7:3 ratio. An independent validation cohort of under 20 hyperthyroidism patients and 17 patients who later progressed to ophthalmopathy tested prospective prediction of ophthalmopathy. After sampling, hyperthyroidism patients received methimazole starting at 30 mg daily, and ophthalmopathy patients received high-dose intravenous methylprednisolone. The study also compared thyroid tissue and blood T-cell repertoires from several Graves' hyperthyroidism patients. TCR V-J signatures able to tell the groups apart were searched for in a discovery cohort of 100 patients, of whom under 45 had Graves' ophthalmopathy and roughly 57 had stable Graves' hyperthyroidism. What the study reported, not specific to this receptor: Most expanded thyroid clonotypes (frequency above 0.001) were also detected in blood, suggesting blood repertoires may reflect thyroid immune responses. Sample size was not statistically predetermined, and investigators were not blinded to group allocation. During validation, the model predicted progression to ophthalmopathy a median of around six months ahead of onset, with 60% to 71% sensitivity and about 72% specificity. A 13 V-J signature model separated ophthalmopathy from stable hyperthyroidism, with around 88% sensitivity and roughly 81% specificity in cross-validation and 80%/75% in testing.

In the ophthalmopathy patients, disease was moderately to severely active, with a Clinical Activity Score of 3 or more, a NOSPECS grade of 4 or more, and a duration of less than 3 months. The study excluded patients with uncontrolled infections, other autoimmune diseases, pregnancy or lactation. Diagnoses were established on the basis of clinical symptoms, serum thyroxine and TRAb, thyroid ultrasound, and orbital computed tomography. PBMCs were isolated from about 9 ml of fresh peripheral blood by Ficoll-Paque density gradient centrifugation. Trizol reagent was used to extract total RNA, and RNA quality was then checked on an Agilent 2100 Bioanalyzer. For this clonotype: What antigen it recognizes has not been identified. Per-nucleotide qualities are absent, and no much larger clonotype sits a single base away.

The TCR beta CDR3 regions were amplified from the RNA transcripts. The TCR CDR3 was subjected to a first round of RT-PCR using the HTBI primer set and the Qiagen OneStep RT-PCR kit. The libraries were constructed in a second round of multiplex PCR and then size-selected and purified. The libraries were sequenced on an Illumina HiSeq2000 using paired-end 100 bp reads. As for how the authors treated the data: SOAPnuke was used to process the raw data, with reads discarded if the reads contained adapters or uncalled bases, had a mean Phred below 15, or lacked an exact constant-primer or identifier match. COPE v1.2.5 was used to merge the high-quality paired reads, and each unique nucleotide sequence was defined as a clonotype. Clonotypes were aligned to IMGT TRBV, TRBD and TRBJ reference segments using MiTCR v1.1. Analysis was restricted to V-J combinations with a frequency above 0.0001, which covered 99% to 99.2% of repertoires. The TCS score was defined as F50 (clonal expansion) divided by E x V (chaos), with BLOSUM62-based TCRdist calculated between CDR3 peptides within each V-J. Welch's t-statistics and random forest reduced approximately 520 V-J features to about 12, which were used in a naive Bayes classifier (R e1071). In TCRdb, the public reads were trimmed at Q25 with fastp and aligned with MiXCR, with productive beta chains retained. Duplicate CDR3 protein sequences are folded into a single record with the most common DNA and genes. TCRdb's processing, not the authors', yielded these V and J calls. The sample table shows around 500,000 distinct CDR3 sequences, and approximately 16% are seen once. The ten largest clones represent roughly 29% of the sample.

Sequences were obtained from blood. The source of this sequence is a woman aged 30 to 39 with Graves' ophthalmopathy.

The DNA sequence is as follows: TGTGCCAGCAGTTACGGGCAGAACTCGAATAACTATGGCTACACCTTC. This is translated as CASSYGQNSNNYGYTF. The sequence links TRBV6-5 to TRBJ1-2; no D gene can be assigned with confidence. Deletion took 2 bases off V and 1 base off J, with a span of 14 bases between the germline ends. The germline V gene supplies CDR1 MNHEY and CDR2 SVGAGI. The CDR3 sequence holds 16 residues, the cysteine and phenylalanine included. Of all the DNA, just the CDR3 is kept, 48 bases in frame from base 1.